This T cell receptor (beta chain) was captured in a study of blood T cell repertoires in COVID-19. Study-level background: Samples representing acute and convalescent COVID-19 were sourced from the United States, Italy and Spain.

Per germline, CDR1 SGHRS and CDR2 YFSETQ. V trimming: 0 bases; J trimming: 6 bases; junction bases outside the gene matches: 6. The CDR3 totals 15 residues. The repertoire was sequenced with immunoSEQ multiplex PCR; TCRdb's copy has only in-frame clones and lacks some. The sample includes 200,000 to 250,000 clones, around 83% of them seen just once. The TCR comes from a man between 45 and 60 years old who had recovered from COVID-19. V usage is TRBV5-1 and J usage is TRBJ2-1; 7 bases are shared with TRBD1. Sequenced: peripheral blood. CDR3 residues: CASSLADTGVNEQFF. For the CDR3, the DNA is TGCGCCAGCAGCTTGGCCGACACAGGGGTCAATGAGCAGTTCTTC.